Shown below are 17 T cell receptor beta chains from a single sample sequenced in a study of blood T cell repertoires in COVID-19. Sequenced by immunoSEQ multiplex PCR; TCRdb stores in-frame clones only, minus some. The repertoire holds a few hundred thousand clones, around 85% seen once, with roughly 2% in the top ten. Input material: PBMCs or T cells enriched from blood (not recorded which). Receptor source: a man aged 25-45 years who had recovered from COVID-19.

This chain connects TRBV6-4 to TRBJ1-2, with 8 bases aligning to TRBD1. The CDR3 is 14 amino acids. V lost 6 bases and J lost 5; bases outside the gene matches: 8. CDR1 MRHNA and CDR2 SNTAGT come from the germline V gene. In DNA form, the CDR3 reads TGTGCCAGCAGGGGGACAGGAGACTCTTATGGCTACACCTTC. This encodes CASRGTGDSYGYTF.

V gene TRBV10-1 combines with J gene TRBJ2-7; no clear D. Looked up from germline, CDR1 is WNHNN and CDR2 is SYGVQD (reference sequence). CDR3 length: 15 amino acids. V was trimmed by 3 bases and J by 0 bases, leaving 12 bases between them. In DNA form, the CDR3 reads TGCGCCAGCAGTGATGTTTATCCTCGCTCCTACGAGCAGTACTTC. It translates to CASSDVYPRSYEQYF.

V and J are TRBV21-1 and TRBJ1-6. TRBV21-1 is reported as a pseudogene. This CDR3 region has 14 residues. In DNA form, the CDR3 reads TGTGCCAGCAGCAAAGAAGGAGGAGGCTCACCCCTCCACTTT. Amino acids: CASSKEGGGSPLHF.

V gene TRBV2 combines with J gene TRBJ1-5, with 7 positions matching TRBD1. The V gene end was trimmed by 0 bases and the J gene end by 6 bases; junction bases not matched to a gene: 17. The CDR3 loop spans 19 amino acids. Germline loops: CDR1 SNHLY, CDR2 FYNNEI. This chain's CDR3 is CASSEAPPFQGEYGQPQHF. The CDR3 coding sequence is TGTGCCAGCAGTGAAGCGCCCCCTTTCCAGGGGGAGTACGGTCAGCCCCAGCATTTT.

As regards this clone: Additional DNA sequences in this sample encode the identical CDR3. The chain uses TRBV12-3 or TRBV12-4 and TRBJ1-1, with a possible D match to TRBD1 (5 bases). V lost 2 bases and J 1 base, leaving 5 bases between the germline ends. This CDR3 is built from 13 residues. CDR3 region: CASSLQGNTEAFF. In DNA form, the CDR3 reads TGTGCCAGCAGTTTACAGGGGAACACTGAAGCTTTCTTT.

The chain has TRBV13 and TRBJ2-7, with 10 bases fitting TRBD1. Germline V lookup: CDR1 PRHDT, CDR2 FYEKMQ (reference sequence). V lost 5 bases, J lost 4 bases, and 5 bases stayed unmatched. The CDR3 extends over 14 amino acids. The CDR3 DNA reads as TGTGCCAGCAGCCACGACAGGGGGCAATACGAGCAGTACTTC. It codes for CASSHDRGQYEQYF.

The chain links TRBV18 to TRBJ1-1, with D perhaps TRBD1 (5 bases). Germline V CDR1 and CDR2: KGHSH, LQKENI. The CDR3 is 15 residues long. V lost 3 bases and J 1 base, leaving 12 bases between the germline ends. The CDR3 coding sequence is TGTGCCAGCTCACCGATGCGAGACAGGAACACTGAAGCTTTCTTT. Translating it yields CASSPMRDRNTEAFF.

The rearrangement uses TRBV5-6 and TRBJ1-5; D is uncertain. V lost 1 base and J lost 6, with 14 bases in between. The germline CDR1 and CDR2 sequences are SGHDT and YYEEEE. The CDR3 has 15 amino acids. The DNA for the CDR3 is TGTGCCAGCAGCTTGTTTTCGACCGACACTCAGCCCCAGCATTTT. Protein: CASSLFSTDTQPQHF.

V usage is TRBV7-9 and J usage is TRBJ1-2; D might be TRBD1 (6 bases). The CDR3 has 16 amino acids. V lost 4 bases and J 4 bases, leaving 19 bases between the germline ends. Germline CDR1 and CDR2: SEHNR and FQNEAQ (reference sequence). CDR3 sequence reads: CASSSGGVQGFYGYTF. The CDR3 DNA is TGTGCCAGCAGCTCGGGAGGGGTCCAGGGGTTCTATGGCTACACCTTC.

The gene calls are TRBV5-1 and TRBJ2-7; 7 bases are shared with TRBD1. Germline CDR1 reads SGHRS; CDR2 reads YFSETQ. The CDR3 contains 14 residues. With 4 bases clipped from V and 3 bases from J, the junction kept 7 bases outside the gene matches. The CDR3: CASSLGQDIYEQYF. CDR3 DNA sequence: TGCGCCAGCAGCCTCGGACAGGATATCTACGAGCAGTACTTC. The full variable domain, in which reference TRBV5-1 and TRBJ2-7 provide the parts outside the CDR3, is KAGVTQTPRYLIKTRGQQVTLSCSPISGHRSVSWYQQTPGQGLQFLFEYFSETQRNKGNFPGRFSGRQFSNSRSEMNVSTLELGDSALYLCASSLGQDIYEQYFGPGTRLTVT.

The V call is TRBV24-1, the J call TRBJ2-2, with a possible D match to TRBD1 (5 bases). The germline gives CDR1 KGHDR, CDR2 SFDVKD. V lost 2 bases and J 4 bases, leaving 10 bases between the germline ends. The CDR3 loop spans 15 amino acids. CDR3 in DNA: TGTGCCACCAGTGATTCAGGGCAAACCACCGGGGAGCTGTTTTTT. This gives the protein CATSDSGQTTGELFF.

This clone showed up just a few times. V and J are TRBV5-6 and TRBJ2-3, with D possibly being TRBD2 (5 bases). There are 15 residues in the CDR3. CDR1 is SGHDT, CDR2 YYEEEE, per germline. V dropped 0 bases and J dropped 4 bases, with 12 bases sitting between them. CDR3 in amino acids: CASSLGGNRADTQYF. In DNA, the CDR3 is TGTGCCAGCAGCTTGGGAGGGAACCGGGCAGATACGCAGTATTTT. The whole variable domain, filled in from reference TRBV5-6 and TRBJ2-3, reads DAGVTQSPTHLIKTRGQQVTLRCSPKSGHDTVSWYQQALGQGPQFIFQYYEEEERQRGNFPDRFSGHQFPNYSSELNVNALLLGDSALYLCASSLGGNRADTQYFGPGTRLTVL.

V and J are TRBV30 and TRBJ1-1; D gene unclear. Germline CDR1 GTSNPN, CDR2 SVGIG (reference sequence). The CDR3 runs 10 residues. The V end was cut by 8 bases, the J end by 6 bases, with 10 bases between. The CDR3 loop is CAHGVAEAFF. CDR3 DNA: TGTGCCCACGGTGTAGCTGAAGCTTTCTTT.

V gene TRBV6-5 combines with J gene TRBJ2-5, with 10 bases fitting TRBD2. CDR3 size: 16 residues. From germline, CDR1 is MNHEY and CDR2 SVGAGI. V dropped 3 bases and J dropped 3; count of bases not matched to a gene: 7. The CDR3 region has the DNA TGTGCCAGCAGTTATTCACTAGCGGGAAGCAAAGAGACCCAGTACTTC. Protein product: CASSYSLAGSKETQYF.

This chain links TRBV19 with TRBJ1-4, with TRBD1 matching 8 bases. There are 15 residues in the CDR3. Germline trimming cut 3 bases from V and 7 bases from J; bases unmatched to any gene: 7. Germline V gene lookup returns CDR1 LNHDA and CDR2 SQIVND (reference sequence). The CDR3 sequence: CASSISPGGSEKLFF. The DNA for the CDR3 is TGTGCCAGTAGTATTAGTCCAGGGGGCAGTGAAAAACTGTTTTTT.

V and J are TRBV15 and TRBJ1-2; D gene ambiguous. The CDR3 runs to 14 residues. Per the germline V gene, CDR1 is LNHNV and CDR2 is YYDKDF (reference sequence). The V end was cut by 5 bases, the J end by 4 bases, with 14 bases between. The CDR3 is CATSSTGDGYGYTF. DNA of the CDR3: TGTGCCACCAGCTCCACCGGAGATGGCTATGGCTACACCTTC.

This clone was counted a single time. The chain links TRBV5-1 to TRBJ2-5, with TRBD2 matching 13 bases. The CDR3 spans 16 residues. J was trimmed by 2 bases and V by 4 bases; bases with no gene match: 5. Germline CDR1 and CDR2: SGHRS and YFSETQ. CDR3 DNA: TGCGCCAGCAGCCGGGGGACTAGCGGGGAGCAAGAGACCCAGTACTTC. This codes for CASSRGTSGEQETQYF.